These 16 T cell receptor beta chains originate from one sample sequenced in a study of T-cell memory formation after mild COVID-19 (dated by TCRdb to 2020 to 2023). Receptor amplification or capture employed 5' RACE. Sequencing relied on an Illumina NovaSeq 6000. TCRdb reworked the public reads: Q25 trimming with fastp, MiXCR clone assembly, productive beta chains retained. Merged by CDR3 protein, the rows form single entries marked with the most common genes and DNA. This sample lists approximately 430,000 distinct CDR3 sequences; 20% to 30% were detected once. The ten largest clones add up to under 15% of the sample. Specimen: PBMCs or a T cell subset sorted from them (not recorded which). All receptors derive from an adult woman who had mild COVID-19 (a few samples of this study predate the infection). The sample titles of this study are shuffled in the database, so cell type and time point are left out; the donor was told from shared clones.

This clonotype turned up a few times. The V gene is TRBV5-1, the J gene TRBJ2-7; D possibly corresponds to TRBD1 (5 bases). The CDR3 runs to 16 residues. The germline V and J ends were trimmed by 4 bases and 2 bases, with 19 bases remaining between them. The germline gives CDR1 SGHRS, CDR2 YFSETQ. The CDR3 DNA reads as TGCGCCAGCAGCCCCGGATCCATAAAAGGGGCCTACGAGCAGTACTTC. Its translation is CASSPGSIKGAYEQYF.

V gene TRBV20-1 combines with J gene TRBJ2-5; 12 bases agree with TRBD2. Germline CDR1 reads DFQATT; CDR2 reads SNEGSKA (reference sequence). Trimming cost V 3 bases and J 1 base; bases outside gene matches: 6. CDR3 length equals 16 residues. In nucleotides, the CDR3 is TGCAGTGCTAGTCACAGACTAGCGGGGGCCCAAGAGACCCAGTACTTC. Translated, it gives CSASHRLAGAQETQYF.

The V and J genes are TRBV7-6 and TRBJ2-7; no reliable D call. V was cut by 6 bases and J by 2 bases, with 11 bases left in between. Germline values: CDR1 SGHVS, CDR2 FNYEAQ. CDR3 size: 13 residues. The CDR3 nucleotides read TGTGCCAGCAGTAACCTTATCACCTACGAGCAGTACTTC. It yields the protein CASSNLITYEQYF.

The CDR3 region has the DNA TGTGCCAGCAGGGCTTCAGGGAGCTCTGGAAACACCATATATTTT. It codes for CASRASGSSGNTIYF. The chain has TRBV12-3 or TRBV12-4 and TRBJ1-3, with TRBD1 as a possible D gene (5 bases). The CDR3 totals 15 residues. V gave up 6 bases and J gave up 0 bases, with 12 bases separating them.

This clonotype has a handful of counts. V and J are TRBV15 and TRBJ1-2; 8 bases line up with TRBD1. The CDR3 consists of 16 residues. Germline CDR1 is LNHNV and CDR2 is YYDKDF (reference sequence). V lost 7 bases to trimming and J lost 3 bases; unmatched junction nucleotides: 13. CDR3: CATTTRGTGPDYGYTF. Here the CDR3 DNA reads TGTGCCACCACCACGAGAGGGACAGGTCCCGACTATGGCTACACCTTC.

The genes are TRBV6-5 and TRBJ1-1; TRBD1 matches at 10 bases. The CDR3 is 15 residues long. Germline V gene data show CDR1 as MNHEY and CDR2 as SVGAGI. With V trimmed by 2 bases and J by 3 bases, 3 bases remained unmatched. CDR3 DNA sequence: TGTGCCAGCAGTTACACTGGGACAGGGGACACTGAAGCTTTCTTT. Residues: CASSYTGTGDTEAFF.

The chain uses TRBV29-1 and TRBJ1-1, with D unresolved. The germline V gene has CDR1 SQVTM and CDR2 ANQGSEA. Between the trimmed V and J ends, which lost 7 bases and 0 bases, there was a span of 9 bases. The CDR3 contains 12 residues. The CDR3 protein is CSELSMNTEAFF. The CDR3 nucleotides are TGCAGCGAGCTCTCCATGAACACTGAAGCTTTCTTT.

The rearrangement joins TRBV6-1 to TRBJ2-5; TRBD1 matches at 10 bases. The J segment lost 4 bases and the V segment lost 7 bases, leaving 6 bases of the junction unmatched. Germline V gene sequence: CDR1 MNHNS, CDR2 SASEGT. The CDR3 contains 14 residues. In nucleotides, the CDR3 is TGTGCCAGCATTCGGGACAGGGGCCGAGAGACCCAGTACTTC. Its translation: CASIRDRGRETQYF.

The rearrangement uses TRBV20-1 and TRBJ1-1, with 8 positions matching TRBD1. Germline V gene lookup returns CDR1 DFQATT and CDR2 SNEGSKA (reference sequence). The V segment lost 4 bases and the J segment 1 base; nucleotides outside the gene matches: 5. The CDR3 sequence is 14 residues long. CDR3 loop: CSAIQGGPNTEAFF. In DNA form, the CDR3 reads TGCAGTGCTATACAGGGGGGACCGAACACTGAAGCTTTCTTT.

The rearrangement links TRBV24-1 to TRBJ1-5; 11 bases fit TRBD1. The CDR3 runs 14 residues. With 2 bases clipped from V and 7 bases from J, the junction kept 0 bases outside the gene matches. The germline V gene has CDR1 KGHDR and CDR2 SFDVKD. The CDR3 protein is CATSDWTGGQPQHF. CDR3 nucleotide sequence: TGTGCCACCAGTGATTGGACAGGGGGCCAGCCCCAGCATTTT.

The chain combines TRBV20-1 with TRBJ2-2, with D perhaps TRBD1 or TRBD2 (5 bases each). Germline assignment: CDR1 DFQATT and CDR2 SNEGSKA (reference sequence). V was pared by 2 bases and J by 2 bases, with 12 bases between. CDR3 length: 15 amino acids. The CDR3 spells CSARPRGPNTGELFF. CDR3 sequence (DNA): TGCAGTGCTAGACCCCGGGGACCTAACACCGGGGAGCTGTTTTTT.

This chain links TRBV2 with TRBJ2-7, with D possibly being TRBD1 (6 bases). Trimming took off 5 bases at V and 1 base at J, with 12 bases between the two ends. Germline CDR1 reads SNHLY; CDR2 reads FYNNEI. The CDR3 has 14 residues. The CDR3 DNA is TGTGCCAGCAGTCGGGATCAGGGGTCCTACGAGCAGTACTTC. Its protein product is CASSRDQGSYEQYF.

The chain links TRBV14 to TRBJ2-3; tentatively, D is TRBD2 (5 bases). Germline-derived CDR1 and CDR2 are SGHDN and FVKESK. The CDR3 is made up of 14 amino acids. V was pared by 1 base and J by 6 bases, with 11 bases between. Written as DNA, the CDR3 is TGTGCCAGCAGCCAAGTGTATGGGGAGGATACGCAGTATTTT. Protein: CASSQVYGEDTQYF.

The chain couples TRBV27 to TRBJ2-7, with a tentative D call TRBD2 (5 bases). The CDR3 contains 16 residues. V lost 1 base and J lost 2, with 15 bases in between. Per germline, CDR1 MNHEY and CDR2 SMNVEV (reference sequence). For the CDR3, the DNA is TGTGCCAGCAGTTTATACTCGGTTGGGAGCACCTACGAGCAGTACTTC. It encodes CASSLYSVGSTYEQYF.

This chain links TRBV7-6 with TRBJ1-2; no clear D. The CDR3 is 13 residues long. Germline CDR1 and CDR2: SGHVS and FNYEAQ. Trimming took off 5 bases at V and 3 bases at J, with 10 bases between the two ends. CDR3: CASSPNLYYGYTF. The CDR3 coding sequence is TGTGCCAGCAGCCCCAATTTATACTATGGCTACACCTTC.

This clonotype was seen repeatedly, ten times or more. This chain connects TRBV24-1 to TRBJ1-1, with 8 bases fitting TRBD1. V dropped 3 bases and J dropped 4; count of bases not matched to a gene: 12. This CDR3 contains 17 residues. In germline, CDR1 is KGHDR, CDR2 SFDVKD. Written as DNA, the CDR3 is TGTGCCACCAGTGATGGGGCAGGGGGCATAGGTGGCACTGAAGCTTTCTTT. This translates into CATSDGAGGIGGTEAFF.